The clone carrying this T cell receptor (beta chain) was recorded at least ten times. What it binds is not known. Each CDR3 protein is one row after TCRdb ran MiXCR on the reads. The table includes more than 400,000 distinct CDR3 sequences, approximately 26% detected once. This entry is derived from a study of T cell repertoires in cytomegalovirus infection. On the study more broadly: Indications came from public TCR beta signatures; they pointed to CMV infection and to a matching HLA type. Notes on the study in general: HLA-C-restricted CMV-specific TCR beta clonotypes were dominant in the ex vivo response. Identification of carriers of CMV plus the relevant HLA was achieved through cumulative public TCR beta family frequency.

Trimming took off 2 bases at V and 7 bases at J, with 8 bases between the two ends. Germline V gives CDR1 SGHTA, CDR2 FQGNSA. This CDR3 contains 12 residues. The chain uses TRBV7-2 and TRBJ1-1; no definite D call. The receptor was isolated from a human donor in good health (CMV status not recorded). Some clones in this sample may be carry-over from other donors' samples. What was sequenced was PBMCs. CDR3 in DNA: TGTGCCAGCAGCTTATTGGGTTTTGAAGCTTTCTTT. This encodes CASSLLGFEAFF.